These 20 T cell receptor beta chains were all obtained from the same sample, sequenced in a study of blood T cell repertoires in COVID-19. The table came from immunoSEQ multiplex PCR; TCRdb's copy has only in-frame clones and leaves some out. The table records roughly 130,000 clones, under 95% of them present only once. Sequencing was carried out using peripheral blood. These receptors all come from a man aged 45-60 years with active COVID-19.

In its sample, this clone was seen a few times. CDR3 bases: TGTGCCAGCAGTGAAGCAGAGACTAGCGGGGTCTATAGCACAGATACGCAGTATTTT. The encoded protein is CASSEAETSGVYSTDTQYF. The chain carries TRBV6-1 and TRBJ2-3; 11 bases are shared with TRBD2. Germline values: CDR1 MNHNS, CDR2 SASEGT. The length of the CDR3 is 19 residues. Trimming removed 0 bases from V and 0 bases from J; junction bases left unmatched: 8.

The rearrangement uses TRBV5-1 and TRBJ2-2; D is possibly TRBD2 (5 bases). The CDR3 totals 12 residues. Germline V CDR1 and CDR2: SGHRS, YFSETQ. Trimming shortened V by 5 bases and J by 6 bases, and 8 bases separated the two germline ends. The CDR3 is CASRLVAGELFF. The CDR3 nucleotides are TGCGCCAGCAGACTAGTTGCCGGGGAGCTGTTTTTT.

This chain connects TRBV5-6 to TRBJ1-6, with a possible D match to TRBD1 (5 bases). The CDR3 contains 13 residues. Germline V gene lookup returns CDR1 SGHDT and CDR2 YYEEEE. V lost 4 bases to trimming and J lost 9 bases, with 11 bases between them. DNA for the CDR3: TGTGCCAGCAGCGGGGGGGGACGTTCACCCCTCCACTTT. This translates into CASSGGGRSPLHF. The full variable domain, in which reference TRBV5-6 and TRBJ1-6 provide the parts outside the CDR3, is DAGVTQSPTHLIKTRGQQVTLRCSPKSGHDTVSWYQQALGQGPQFIFQYYEEEERQRGNFPDRFSGHQFPNYSSELNVNALLLGDSALYLCASSGGGRSPLHFGNGTRLTVT.

This chain links TRBV18 with TRBJ2-1; 8 bases are a match to TRBD2. With 3 bases clipped from V and 6 bases from J, the junction kept 10 bases outside the gene matches. The CDR3 totals 16 residues. Germline CDR1 and CDR2: KGHSH and LQKENI. DNA for the CDR3: TGTGCCAGCTCACCCCAGCGGGGGCCCCTGTCCAATGAGCAGTTCTTC. The encoded protein is CASSPQRGPLSNEQFF.

The table lists this clone with a few counts. Here the CDR3 reads CASSPRGAGGQKTQYF. In DNA, the CDR3 is TGTGCCAGCAGCCCGAGGGGGGCGGGAGGGCAGAAGACCCAGTACTTC. The genes are TRBV11-3 and TRBJ2-5; 9 nucleotides match TRBD2. The junction had 13 bases not matched to a gene; V was cut back by 5 bases and J by 6 bases. This CDR3 region has 16 residues. The germline gives CDR1 SGHNT, CDR2 YENEEA.

This chain joins TRBV2 and TRBJ2-3, with 9 bases fitting TRBD1. V shed 7 bases, J shed 2 bases, and the junction held 7 bases outside the gene matches. The length of the CDR3 is 15 residues. Germline-derived CDR1 and CDR2 are SNHLY and FYNNEI. The CDR3 loop is CASKTGGFTTDTQYF. CDR3 sequence (DNA): TGTGCCAGCAAGACAGGGGGATTTACCACAGATACGCAGTATTTT.

This clone was observed a handful of times. CDR3 in amino acids: CASSKDSTGVTGELFF. In nucleotides, the CDR3 is TGTGCCAGCAGCAAAGATTCGACAGGCGTGACCGGGGAGCTGTTTTTT. The rearrangement links TRBV21-1 to TRBJ2-2; the table's D call, TRBD1, has no DNA check behind it. TRBV21-1 is a pseudogene. This CDR3 comprises 16 residues.

The chain combines TRBV18 with TRBJ1-4; 10 positions match TRBD1. This CDR3 has 15 residues. Trimming removed 4 bases from V and 8 bases from J; junction bases left unmatched: 7. Germline values: CDR1 KGHSH, CDR2 LQKENI. CDR3 amino acids: CASSQSPGQGEKLFF. CDR3 bases: TGTGCCAGCTCACAATCTCCGGGACAGGGGGAAAAACTGTTTTTT.

This chain links TRBV12-3 or TRBV12-4 with TRBJ1-2; 7 bases fit TRBD1. The CDR3 covers 12 residues. The trim removed 6 bases at V and 6 bases at J, leaving 4 bases unmatched. Written as DNA, the CDR3 is TGTGCCAGCAGCCGTAGGGGGCATGGCTACACCTTC. This gives the protein CASSRRGHGYTF.

The J gene is TRBJ2-1, the V gene TRBV7-9; TRBD2 agrees at 8 bases. Unmatched junction bases numbered 9, after V lost 1 base and J lost 10 bases. In germline, CDR1 is SEHNR, CDR2 FQNEAQ (reference sequence). The CDR3 has 15 residues. CDR3 amino acids: CASSLVSSGPQEQFF. CDR3 sequence (DNA): TGTGCCAGCAGCTTAGTGTCTAGCGGGCCCCAGGAGCAGTTCTTC.

V and J are TRBV7-8 and TRBJ2-2; TRBD1 is a possible D gene (8 bases). The CDR3 consists of 16 residues. V lost 6 bases and J lost 1, with 15 bases in between. Per germline, CDR1 SGHVS and CDR2 FQNEAQ. CDR3 sequence (DNA): TGTGCCAGCAGGACAGGGGCGGGAGTGAACACCGGGGAGCTGTTTTTT. It yields the protein CASRTGAGVNTGELFF.

V and J are TRBV9 and TRBJ2-3; a possible D gene is TRBD1 (6 bases). The CDR3 is 13 residues long. V lost 3 bases and J 5 bases, leaving 10 bases between the germline ends. CDR1 and CDR2 (germline): SGDLS, YYNGEE. In DNA form, the CDR3 reads TGTGCCAGCAGCGGGACAGTTCAAGATACGCAGTATTTT. It is translated as CASSGTVQDTQYF.

The chain recombines TRBV19 with TRBJ1-5, with 8 bases that match TRBD1. Losses at the gene ends were 7 bases for V and 7 bases for J; bases not matched to a gene: 9. This CDR3 is built from 14 residues. Germline V gene sequence: CDR1 LNHDA, CDR2 SQIVND (reference sequence). CDR3 sequence reads: CASNPGDRSQPQHF. CDR3 in DNA: TGTGCCAGTAACCCGGGGGACAGGAGCCAGCCCCAGCATTTT.

This sequence joins TRBV7-8 and TRBJ2-5, with 10 bases fitting TRBD2. The CDR3 is 16 residues long. Germline V lookup: CDR1 SGHVS, CDR2 FQNEAQ. With 8 bases clipped from V and 4 bases from J, the junction kept 13 bases outside the gene matches. Written as DNA, the CDR3 is TGTGCCAGCGCCCGGTCCAGCGGGGGGGCCGGAGAGACCCAGTACTTC. The encoded protein is CASARSSGGAGETQYF.

The chain links TRBV4-2 to TRBJ2-7, with 7 positions matching TRBD2. Trimming at V came to 0 bases and at J to 6 bases, leaving 20 bases not matched to a gene. Germline CDR1 reads LGHNA; CDR2 reads YNFKEQ. The CDR3 has 19 amino acids. For the CDR3, the DNA is TGTGCCAGCAGCCAAGATCTGTCGTACCGGGGAGGGACCTCGGGCGAGCAGTACTTC. Its translation: CASSQDLSYRGGTSGEQYF.

This chain joins TRBV9 and TRBJ2-1; 7 bases match TRBD2. V lost 2 bases, J lost 10 bases, and 6 bases stayed unmatched. Germline lookup yields CDR1 SGDLS and CDR2 YYNGEE. This CDR3 spans 13 amino acids. CDR3 amino acids: CASSVGRGVEQFF. For the CDR3, the DNA is TGTGCCAGCAGCGTGGGACGGGGGGTCGAGCAGTTCTTC.

V gene TRBV2 combines with J gene TRBJ1-1; 9 nucleotides agree with TRBD1. Unmatched junction bases numbered 9, after V lost 9 bases and J lost 4 bases. The CDR3 sequence is 14 residues long. Germline CDR1 and CDR2: SNHLY and FYNNEI. The DNA for the CDR3 is TGTGCCAGTAGAACAGGGGGCCTGCGCACTGAAGCTTTCTTT. It codes for CASRTGGLRTEAFF.

This rearrangement joins TRBV6-5 to TRBJ2-3; D call uncertain. CDR1 and CDR2 (germline): MNHEY, SVGAGI. The CDR3 is 13 amino acids. V gave up 5 bases and J gave up 2 bases, with 8 bases separating them. The CDR3 loop reads CASSQIFTDTQYF. The CDR3 region has the DNA TGTGCCAGCAGTCAGATATTCACAGATACGCAGTATTTT.

The chain carries TRBV9 and TRBJ2-2, with TRBD1 as a possible D gene (6 bases). The CDR3 totals 14 residues. Germline CDR1 reads SGDLS; CDR2 reads YYNGEE. V was cut by 5 bases and J by 5 bases, with 13 bases left in between. CDR3 DNA: TGTGCCAGCAGGGGGGCCGTGTTGACCGGGGAGCTGTTTTTT. This gives the protein CASRGAVLTGELFF.

The chain employs TRBV18 and TRBJ2-7, with 8 bases lining up with TRBD2. This CDR3 region has 14 residues. The germline CDR1 and CDR2 sequences are KGHSH and LQKENI. V lost 2 bases and J lost 2; bases outside the gene matches: 2. CDR3 in amino acids: CASSPTSGTYEQYV. The CDR3 DNA reads TGTGCCAGCTCACCAACTAGCGGCACCTACGAGCAGTACGTC.